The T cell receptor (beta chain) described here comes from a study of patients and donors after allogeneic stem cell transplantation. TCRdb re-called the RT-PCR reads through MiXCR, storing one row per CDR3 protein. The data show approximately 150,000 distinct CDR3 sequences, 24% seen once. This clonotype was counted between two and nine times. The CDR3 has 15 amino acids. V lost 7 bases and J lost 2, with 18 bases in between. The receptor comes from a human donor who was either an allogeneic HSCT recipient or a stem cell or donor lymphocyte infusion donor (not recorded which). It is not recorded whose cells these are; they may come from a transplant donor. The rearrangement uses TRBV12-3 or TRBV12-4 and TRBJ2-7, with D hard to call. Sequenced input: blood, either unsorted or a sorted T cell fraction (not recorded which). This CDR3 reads CASTPNGNNPYEQYF. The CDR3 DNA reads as TGTGCCAGCACCCCAAATGGGAACAACCCCTACGAGCAGTACTTC.